This T cell receptor beta chain appears in the sequencing data of a study of T-cell reconstitution after alpha-beta-depleted transplantation in children. With respect to this clonotype: Its antigen is still unknown. It may be a read error: a sequence one base away is much more abundant.

The CDR3 spans 13 residues. Germline V gives CDR1 SGHVS, CDR2 FQNEAQ. Unique molecular identifiers featured in how the TCRbeta library was prepared. TCRdb reprocessed the PCR reads with MiXCR, giving one entry per CDR3 protein. The sample has fewer than 250,000 distinct CDR3 sequences, approximately 17% seen once. Study findings and constraints: Several hundred expanded graft clones reportedly gave rise to the alpha-beta T cells present about two months after transplant. Surviving recipient T cells and thymic progenitors accounted for the high day-60 TCRbeta diversity observed in some patients. When one year had passed after transplant, most T-cell counts and diversity came from newly produced T cells.

The clonotype originates from a male patient between 2 and 15 years old who had a stem cell transplant for acute lymphoblastic leukemia, so the T cells may come from the graft donor. Sequenced material: PBMCs, mostly from graft donor cells, taken 360 days after TCRalphabeta/CD19-depleted stem cell transplant. The chain joins TRBV7-8 to TRBJ2-1; perhaps D is TRBD1 or TRBD2 (5 bases each). CDR3 sequence reads: CASSAGRDNVQFF. CDR3 in DNA: TGTGCCAGCAGCGCAGGGAGAGACAATGTGCAGTTCTTC.